This T cell receptor beta chain was captured by sequencing in a study of blood T cell repertoires in COVID-19. Study-wide background: Acute and convalescent COVID-19 specimens originated in the United States, Italy and Spain. Sample material is recorded as cDNA or gDNA derived from T cells, B-cell-depleted T cells, or PBMCs.

Original processing methods: Reference gene primer amplification in the assay estimated nucleated cell counts. Data came from immunoSEQ multiplex PCR; TCRdb stores just in-frame clones and leaves some out. V and J calls and clone size come straight from that table; D and trimming were deduced from the DNA. The data contain under 300,000 clones, 85% to 90% of them singletons. Sample: peripheral blood. The sequence was collected from a woman in her sixties or seventies with active or convalescent COVID-19.

The CDR3 DNA is TGTGCCAGCAGCCTGGGACAGCGGCTTAATGAAAAACTGTTTTTT. It yields the protein CASSLGQRLNEKLFF. The V and J genes are TRBV7-2 and TRBJ1-4; 7 bases fit TRBD1. J gave up 4 bases and V 5 bases, and 7 bases lay outside the gene matches. From germline, CDR1 is SGHTA and CDR2 FQGNSA. The CDR3 length is 15 residues.